The clone carrying this T cell receptor (beta chain) was recorded many times. V lost 0 bases to trimming and J lost 8 bases, with 5 bases between them. The CDR3 loop spans 12 amino acids. Germline V lookup: CDR1 MNHEY, CDR2 SVGAGI. This sample stems from a study of shared clonotypes between healthy human individuals. The table came from immunoSEQ multiplex PCR; TCRdb's copy has only in-frame clones and leaves some out. The table shows about 230,000 clones, with 60% to 80% occurring only once. The chain carries TRBV6-5 and TRBJ2-1; no clear D gene. This clonotype was obtained from a man under 40 in good health. What was sequenced was memory CD4+ T cells sorted from blood. Subset here: CD45RA-negative fraction. CDR3 DNA sequence: TGTGCCAGCAGTTACTCCTGGCATGAGCAGTTCTTC. This encodes CASSYSWHEQFF.